Following are 23 T cell receptor beta chains from one sample sequenced in a study of blood T cell repertoires in COVID-19 (dated by TCRdb to about 2020). The library was generated by the immunoSEQ multiplex PCR assay. TCRdb provides this immuneACCESS table in a form limited to in-frame rearrangements. Some clones are lacking; in checked studies, under half of them reflect an unresolved V gene, and why the rest are absent is not known. In this sample the table shows roughly 180,000 clones, about 93% of which occur a single time. The biggest ten clones account for approximately 0.69% of the sample. Sequencing was done on a sample of peripheral blood. The receptors derive from a man aged 25-45 years with COVID-19, enrolled during active disease.

The J gene is TRBJ1-4, the V gene TRBV7-9, with TRBD1 matching over 8 bases. The CDR3 loop spans 14 amino acids. CDR1 SEHNR and CDR2 FQNEAQ come from the germline V gene (reference sequence). The V gene end was trimmed by 3 bases and the J gene end by 7 bases; junction bases not matched to a gene: 4. CDR3 protein: CASSLARGLEKLFF. In DNA, the CDR3 is TGTGCCAGCAGCTTGGCCAGGGGGCTTGAAAAACTGTTTTTT.

V usage is TRBV24-1 and J usage is TRBJ2-3; perhaps TRBD1 as D (5 bases). This CDR3 has 13 amino acids. Germline CDR1 is KGHDR and CDR2 is SFDVKD. The V end was cut by 5 bases, the J end by 6 bases, with 11 bases between. Here the CDR3 reads CATSGRDSDTQYF. CDR3 sequence (DNA): TGTGCCACCAGTGGCAGGGATTCGGATACGCAGTATTTT.

The J gene is TRBJ1-2, the V gene TRBV9; 9 positions agree with TRBD1. V shed 2 bases, J shed 7 bases, and the junction held 9 bases outside the gene matches. This CDR3 region has 15 residues. Germline-derived CDR1 and CDR2 are SGDLS and YYNGEE. The CDR3 nucleotides are TGTGCCAGCAGCGTGGAAGGACAGGGGCGGGCTGGCTACACCTTC. Its protein is CASSVEGQGRAGYTF.

A word on this clone: The junction and the germline gene differ at one end; a read error may be behind it. The rearrangement links TRBV7-3 to TRBJ2-5; 10 bases match TRBD2. This CDR3 is 14 amino acids long. CDR1 is SGHTA, CDR2 FQGTGA, per germline. The CDR3 here is CASSLTIAGGTQYF. The CDR3 nucleotides read TGTGCCAGCAGCCTAACCATAGCGGGAGGGACCCAGTACTTC.

This chain uses TRBV2 with TRBJ2-6, with D possibly TRBD1 on 5 matching bases. Germline values: CDR1 SNHLY, CDR2 FYNNEI. This CDR3 has 15 residues. The V end was cut by 6 bases, the J end by 4 bases, with 13 bases between. CDR3 nucleotides: TGTGCCAGCAGCCAGGGAACTCTCGGGGCCAACGTCCTGACTTTC. Encoded protein: CASSQGTLGANVLTF.

V gene TRBV6-5 combines with J gene TRBJ1-2; no reliable D call. Germline CDR1 and CDR2: MNHEY and SVGAGI. V lost 6 bases and J lost 1, with 9 bases in between. The CDR3 length is 13 residues. CDR3 amino acids: CASRETFNYGYTF. The CDR3 bases are TGTGCCAGCAGGGAGACCTTTAACTATGGCTACACCTTC.

This rearrangement joins TRBV19 to TRBJ2-1, with 9 bases lining up with TRBD2. This CDR3 region has 17 residues. Germline-derived CDR1 and CDR2 are LNHDA and SQIVND (reference sequence). With V trimmed by 6 bases and J by 0 bases, 9 bases remained unmatched. As DNA, the CDR3 is TGTGCCAGTAGCCTAAGTAGCGGGGGTAGCTCCTACAATGAGCAGTTCTTC. Translation: CASSLSSGGSSYNEQFF.

The chain recombines TRBV6-5 with TRBJ1-1; D uncertain. This CDR3 has 12 amino acids. V was cut by 7 bases and J by 1 base, with 7 bases left in between. The germline CDR1 and CDR2 sequences are MNHEY and SVGAGI. CDR3 loop: CASNRQNTEAFF. The CDR3 nucleotides read TGTGCCAGCAATCGACAGAACACTGAAGCTTTCTTT.

This clone was recorded only once. The chain uses TRBV20-1 and TRBJ2-7; 9 positions match TRBD2. The junction had 14 bases not matched to a gene; V was cut back by 3 bases and J by 2 bases. Germline lookup yields CDR1 DFQATT and CDR2 SNEGSKA (reference sequence). The CDR3 contains 17 residues. DNA of the CDR3: TGCAGTGCTAGTAATTCGTTCGGCGGGGGGGCAACCTACGAGCAGTACTTC. It encodes CSASNSFGGGATYEQYF.

The chain recombines TRBV2 with TRBJ1-5, with 10 positions matching TRBD1. There are 16 residues in the CDR3. V lost 6 bases and J lost 4; bases outside the gene matches: 9. Germline assignment: CDR1 SNHLY and CDR2 FYNNEI. The CDR3 DNA reads TGTGCCAGCAGGACCGACAGGGGGCGAACAAATCAGCCCCAGCATTTT. This sequence encodes CASRTDRGRTNQPQHF.

The count of this clone is one. V gene TRBV11-2 combines with J gene TRBJ2-5, with 8 bases identical to TRBD2. This CDR3 has 16 residues. Trimming cost V 2 bases and J 0 bases; bases outside gene matches: 5. Germline CDR1 SGHAT, CDR2 FQNNGV. CDR3 coding DNA: TGTGCCAGCAGCTTATCTTTAGCGGGGAACCAAGAGACCCAGTACTTC. Translation: CASSLSLAGNQETQYF.

The V call is TRBV29-1, the J call TRBJ2-3; a weak D match, TRBD2 (5 bases). Germline V lookup: CDR1 SQVTM, CDR2 ANQGSEA. The V gene lost 4 bases and the J gene lost 7 bases, with 15 bases spanning the gap. The CDR3 is 13 residues long. CDR3 in DNA: TGCAGCGTTGCCGGGATACTGAACTATACGCAGTATTTT. It translates to CSVAGILNYTQYF.

The chain links TRBV24-1 to TRBJ1-4, with a weak D call TRBD1 (5 bases). V was cut by 0 bases and J by 11 bases, with 6 bases left in between. The V gene's germline CDR1 is KGHDR and CDR2 SFDVKD. The CDR3 extends over 12 amino acids. CDR3 nucleotides: TGTGCCACCAGTGATTTGTCAGGGAAACTGTTTTTT. Residues: CATSDLSGKLFF.

V gene TRBV20-1 combines with J gene TRBJ1-4, with D unclear. With 4 bases removed from V and 13 bases from J, the gap between germline ends came to 13 bases. The CDR3 covers 11 residues. Germline V gives CDR1 DFQATT, CDR2 SNEGSKA (reference sequence). CDR3 amino acids: CSANPPERLFF. The CDR3 DNA sequence: TGCAGTGCTAACCCCCCGGAGCGACTGTTTTTT.

In this sample, this clone turned up once. The chain combines TRBV7-2 with TRBJ2-5; 9 bases fit TRBD1. Looked up from germline, CDR1 is SGHTA and CDR2 is FQGNSA. The CDR3 loop spans 13 amino acids. V trimming: 5 bases; J trimming: 11 bases; junction bases outside the gene matches: 9. The CDR3: CASSQSRDRAQYF. Written as DNA, the CDR3 is TGTGCCAGCAGCCAGTCCCGGGACAGGGCTCAGTACTTC.

V is TRBV6-5 and J is TRBJ1-2; the D gene is possibly TRBD1 (5 bases). This CDR3 is 15 amino acids long. Trimming took off 6 bases at V and 3 bases at J, with 17 bases between the two ends. In germline, CDR1 is MNHEY, CDR2 SVGAGI. CDR3 sequence: CASSPQGLRYYGYTF. CDR3 nucleotide sequence: TGTGCCAGCAGCCCCCAGGGATTGCGTTACTATGGCTACACCTTC.

The rearrangement uses TRBV10-3 and TRBJ1-2; D is undetermined. The CDR3 extends over 13 amino acids. The V gene's germline CDR1 is ENHRY and CDR2 SYGVKD. Deletions cut 0 bases from V and 1 base from J, with 3 bases between. The CDR3: CAISESLNYGYTF. In DNA form, the CDR3 reads TGTGCCATCAGTGAGTCCCTTAACTATGGCTACACCTTC.

The chain joins TRBV6-7 to TRBJ2-5; TRBD1 is a possible D gene (6 bases). TRBV6-7 is reported as an ORF; its role is uncertain. The CDR3 spans 17 residues. Trimming removed 0 bases at V and 5 bases at J, with 19 bases between. CDR3 DNA: TGTGCCAGCAGTTACTCGGGCTTGCAGGGGCGGCGGGAGACCCAGTACTTC. Translated: CASSYSGLQGRRETQYF.

The chain carries TRBV19 and TRBJ1-2; a possible D gene is TRBD1 (5 bases). Germline CDR1 and CDR2: LNHDA and SQIVND (reference sequence). The CDR3 is 13 residues long. V was clipped by 1 base and J by 8 bases, with 11 bases between them. This CDR3 is CASSIGPGPGYTF. The CDR3 bases are TGTGCCAGTAGTATAGGTCCAGGGCCCGGCTACACCTTC.

The chain couples TRBV5-6 to TRBJ1-6; D uncertain. Deletions cut 1 base from V and 7 bases from J, with 6 bases between. CDR1 and CDR2 (germline): SGHDT, YYEEEE. The CDR3 runs 13 residues. The CDR3 is CASSLSGNSPLHF. CDR3 bases: TGTGCCAGCAGCTTGTCGGGAAATTCACCCCTCCACTTT.

This clone has only one observation. The J gene is TRBJ1-1, the V gene TRBV16; D gene uncertain. The length of the CDR3 is 13 residues. With 4 bases removed from V and 3 bases from J, the gap between germline ends came to 9 bases. Germline-derived CDR1 and CDR2 are KGHSY and FQNENV. CDR3 protein: CASSLDKYTEAFF. The CDR3, as DNA: TGTGCCAGCAGCCTTGACAAATACACTGAAGCTTTCTTT.

CDR3 amino acids: CASSEQGPYYGYTF. CDR3 DNA: TGTGCCAGCAGTGAACAGGGGCCCTACTATGGCTACACCTTC. The chain combines TRBV2 with TRBJ1-2; D possibly corresponds to TRBD1 (6 bases). There are 14 residues in the CDR3. Germline V lookup: CDR1 SNHLY, CDR2 FYNNEI. The V end lost 2 bases, the J end lost 3 bases, and 10 bases lay between the germline ends.

The J gene is TRBJ2-1, the V gene TRBV6-5, with 7 bases lining up with TRBD1. Germline values: CDR1 MNHEY, CDR2 SVGAGI. The junction had 9 bases not matched to a gene; V was cut back by 8 bases and J by 2 bases. CDR3 length: 15 residues. The CDR3 nucleotides read TGTGCCAGCCCACCTAGGGACAGTACCTACAATGAGCAGTTCTTC. Translation gives CASPPRDSTYNEQFF.